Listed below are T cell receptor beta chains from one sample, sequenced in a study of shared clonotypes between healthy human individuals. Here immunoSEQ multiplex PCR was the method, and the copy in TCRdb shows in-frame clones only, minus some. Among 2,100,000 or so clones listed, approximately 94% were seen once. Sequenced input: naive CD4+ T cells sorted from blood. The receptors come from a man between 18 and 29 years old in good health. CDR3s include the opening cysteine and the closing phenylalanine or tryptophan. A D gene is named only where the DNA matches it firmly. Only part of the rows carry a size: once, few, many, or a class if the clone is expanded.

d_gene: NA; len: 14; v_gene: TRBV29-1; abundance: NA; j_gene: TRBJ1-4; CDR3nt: TGCAGCGTTGAAATGCGTCAGGGACATGAAAAACTGTTTTTT; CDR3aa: CSVEMRQGHEKLFF
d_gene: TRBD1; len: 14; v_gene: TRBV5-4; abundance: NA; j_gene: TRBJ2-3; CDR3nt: TGTGCCAGCAGCCCAGACAGGGCCACAGATACGCAGTATTTT; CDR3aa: CASSPDRATDTQYF
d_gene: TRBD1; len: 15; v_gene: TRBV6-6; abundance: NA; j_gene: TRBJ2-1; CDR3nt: TGTGCCAGCAGTTCGGGACAGGGGGCCTACAATGAGCAGTTCTTC; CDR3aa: CASSSGQGAYNEQFF
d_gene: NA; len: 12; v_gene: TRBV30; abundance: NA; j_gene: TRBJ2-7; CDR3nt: TGTGCCTGGAAGTTCGACTCCTACGAGCAGTACTTC; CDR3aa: CAWKFDSYEQYF
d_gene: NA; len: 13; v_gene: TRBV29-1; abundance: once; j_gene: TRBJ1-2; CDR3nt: TGCAGCGTCTCGGGCGGTTCTAACTATGGCTACACCTTC; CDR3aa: CSVSGGSNYGYTF
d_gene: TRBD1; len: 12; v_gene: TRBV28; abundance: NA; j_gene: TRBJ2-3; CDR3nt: TGTGCCAGCAGTCCGGACAGGGGAATGCAGTATTTT; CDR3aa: CASSPDRGMQYF
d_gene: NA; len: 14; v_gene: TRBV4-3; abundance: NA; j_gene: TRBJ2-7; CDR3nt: TGCGCCAGCAGCCAAGAGGTAGCTGTTGGCGAGCAGTACTTC; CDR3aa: CASSQEVAVGEQYF
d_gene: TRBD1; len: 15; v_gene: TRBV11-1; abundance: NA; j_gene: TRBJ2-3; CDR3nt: TGTGCCAGCAGCTCAGGGACAGGGCGGGTAAATACGCAGTATTTT; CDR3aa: CASSSGTGRVNTQYF
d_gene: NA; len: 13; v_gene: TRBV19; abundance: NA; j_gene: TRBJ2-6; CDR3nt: TGTGCCAGTCTCCCCTCTGGGGCCAACGTCCTGACTTTC; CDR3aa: CASLPSGANVLTF
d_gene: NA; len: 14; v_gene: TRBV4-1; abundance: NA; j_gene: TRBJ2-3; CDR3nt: TGCGCCAGCAGCCAAGAGCAATTAGGCGATACGCAGTATTTT; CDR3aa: CASSQEQLGDTQYF
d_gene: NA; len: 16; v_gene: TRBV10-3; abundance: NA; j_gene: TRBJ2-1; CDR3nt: TGTGCCATCAGTGAGTCGCCCCTCCTTGTAGGCAATGAGCAGTTCTTC; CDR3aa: CAISESPLLVGNEQFF
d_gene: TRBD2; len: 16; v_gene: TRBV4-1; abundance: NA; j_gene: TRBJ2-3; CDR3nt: TGCGCCAGCAGCCCCGGACTAGCCCTTAGCACAGATACGCAGTATTTT; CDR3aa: CASSPGLALSTDTQYF
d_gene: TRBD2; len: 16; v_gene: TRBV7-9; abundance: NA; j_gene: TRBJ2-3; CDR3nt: TGTGCCAGCAGCTTAGCAGAGGGACTAGCGGGGGATACGCAGTATTTT; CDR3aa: CASSLAEGLAGDTQYF
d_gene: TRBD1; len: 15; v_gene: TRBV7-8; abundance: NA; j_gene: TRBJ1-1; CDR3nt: TGTGCCAGCAGCTTTGGAGACAGGGGCGGCACTGAAGCTTTCTTT; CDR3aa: CASSFGDRGGTEAFF
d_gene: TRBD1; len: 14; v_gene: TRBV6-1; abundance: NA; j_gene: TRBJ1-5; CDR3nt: TGTGCCAGCAGTGTACAGGGGCGGGATCAGCCCCAGCATTTT; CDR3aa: CASSVQGRDQPQHF
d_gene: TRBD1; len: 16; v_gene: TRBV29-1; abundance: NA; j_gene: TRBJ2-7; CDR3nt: TGCAGCGTTGACCTCCGGACAGGGATCAGCTCCTACGAGCAGTACTTC; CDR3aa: CSVDLRTGISSYEQYF
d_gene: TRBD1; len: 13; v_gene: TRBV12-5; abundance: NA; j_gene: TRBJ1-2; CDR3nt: TGTGCTAGTGGTTTGGAAGGGACAGCGGGCTACACCTTC; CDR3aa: CASGLEGTAGYTF
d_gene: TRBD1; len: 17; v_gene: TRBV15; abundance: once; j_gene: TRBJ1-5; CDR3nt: TGTGCCACCAGCAGAGCACAGGGGATTAATAGCAATCAGCCCCAGCATTTT; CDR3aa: CATSRAQGINSNQPQHF
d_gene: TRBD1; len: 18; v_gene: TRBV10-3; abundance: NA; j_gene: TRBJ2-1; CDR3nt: TGTGCCATCAGAGGGACAGGGGGAGCGGGAGAGGCCTACAATGAGCAGTTCTTC; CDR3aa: CAIRGTGGAGEAYNEQFF
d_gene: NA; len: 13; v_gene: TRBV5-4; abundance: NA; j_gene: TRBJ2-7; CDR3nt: TGTGCCAGCAGCTTTACATCGATCAACGAGCAGTACTTC; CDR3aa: CASSFTSINEQYF
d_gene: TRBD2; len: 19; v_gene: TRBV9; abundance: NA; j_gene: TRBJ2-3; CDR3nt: TGTGCCAGCAGCGTAGACATCGTCGGAACTAGCGGGACGACAGATACGCAGTATTTT; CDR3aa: CASSVDIVGTSGTTDTQYF
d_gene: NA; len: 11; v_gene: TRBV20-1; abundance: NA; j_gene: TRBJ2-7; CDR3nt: TGCAGTGCTAGACAGGACTACGAGCAGTACTTC; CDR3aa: CSARQDYEQYF
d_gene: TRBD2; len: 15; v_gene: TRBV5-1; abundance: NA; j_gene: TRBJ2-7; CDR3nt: TGCGCCAGCAGCCCGAGACTAGCGGGAGTTTCCGAGCAGTACTTC; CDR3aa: CASSPRLAGVSEQYF
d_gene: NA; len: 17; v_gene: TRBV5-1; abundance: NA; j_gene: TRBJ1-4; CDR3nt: TGCGCCAGCAGCTTGGATTCGTTGGGACCAACTAATGAAAAACTGTTTTTT; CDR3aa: CASSLDSLGPTNEKLFF
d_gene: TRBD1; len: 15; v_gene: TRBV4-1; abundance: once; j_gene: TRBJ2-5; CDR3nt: TGCGCCAGCAGCGTGGGACAGGGGGCGACGGAGACCCAGTACTTC; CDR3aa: CASSVGQGATETQYF
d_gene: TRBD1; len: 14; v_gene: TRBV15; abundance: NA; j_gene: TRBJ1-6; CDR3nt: TGTGCCACGGGATCCGACAGGGGTAATTCACCCCTCCACTTT; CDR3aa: CATGSDRGNSPLHF
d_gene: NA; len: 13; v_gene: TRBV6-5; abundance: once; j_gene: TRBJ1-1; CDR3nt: TGTGCCAGCAACCCGGGGCGGGCCACTGAAGCTTTCTTT; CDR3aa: CASNPGRATEAFF
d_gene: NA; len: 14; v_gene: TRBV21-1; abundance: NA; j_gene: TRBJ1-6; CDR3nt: TGTGCCAGCAGCAAAGAGGGAGATAATTCACCCCTCCACTTT; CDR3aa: CASSKEGDNSPLHF
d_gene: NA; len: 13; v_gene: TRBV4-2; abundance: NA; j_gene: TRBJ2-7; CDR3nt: TGTGCCAGCAGCCGGGGGGACTCCTACGAGCAGTACTTC; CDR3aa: CASSRGDSYEQYF
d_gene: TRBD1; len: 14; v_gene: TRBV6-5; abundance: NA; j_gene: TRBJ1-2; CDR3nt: TGTGCCAGCAGTTACTTCCAGGACAGGGATGGCTACACCTTC; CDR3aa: CASSYFQDRDGYTF
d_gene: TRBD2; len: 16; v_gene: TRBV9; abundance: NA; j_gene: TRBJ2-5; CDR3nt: TGTGCCAGCAGCGGAGGACTAGCGGGGGGGCAAGAGACCCAGTACTTC; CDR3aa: CASSGGLAGGQETQYF
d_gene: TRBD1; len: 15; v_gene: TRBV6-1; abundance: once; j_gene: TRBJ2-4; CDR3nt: TGTGCCAGCAGGAGGGATCTTAGGGACAGAAACATTCAGTACTTC; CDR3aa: CASRRDLRDRNIQYF
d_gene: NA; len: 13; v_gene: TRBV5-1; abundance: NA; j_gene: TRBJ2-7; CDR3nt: TGCGCCAGCAGCTTCGGGCCAGATTACGAGCAGTACTTC; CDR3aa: CASSFGPDYEQYF
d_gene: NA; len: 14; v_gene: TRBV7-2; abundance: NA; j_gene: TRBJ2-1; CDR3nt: TGTGCCAGCAGCTTAGGCCGGGGACTCAATGAGCAGTTCTTC; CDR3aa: CASSLGRGLNEQFF
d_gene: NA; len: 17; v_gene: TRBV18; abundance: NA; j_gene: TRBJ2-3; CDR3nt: TGTGCCAGCTCACCGATCCGGGGCCGATTAAACAGAGATACGCAGTATTTT; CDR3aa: CASSPIRGRLNRDTQYF
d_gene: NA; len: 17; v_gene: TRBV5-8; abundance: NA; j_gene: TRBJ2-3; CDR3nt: TGTGCCAGCAGCCCCGGCCAAGGGGGTGTGCCTACAGATACGCAGTATTTT; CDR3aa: CASSPGQGGVPTDTQYF
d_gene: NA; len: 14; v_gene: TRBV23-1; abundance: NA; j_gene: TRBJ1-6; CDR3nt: TGCGCCAGCAGTCCCAGGGAACTCCCCTATCCCCTCCACTTT; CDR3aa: CASSPRELPYPLHF
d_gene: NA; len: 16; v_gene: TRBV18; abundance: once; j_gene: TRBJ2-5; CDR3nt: TGTGCCAGCTCACCATTTGTCGGGGCCGGGAAAGAGACCCAGTACTTC; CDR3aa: CASSPFVGAGKETQYF
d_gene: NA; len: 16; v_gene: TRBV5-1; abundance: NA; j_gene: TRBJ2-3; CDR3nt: TGCGCCAGCAGCAACATACAGGGTCTCGGCACAGATACGCAGTATTTT; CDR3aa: CASSNIQGLGTDTQYF
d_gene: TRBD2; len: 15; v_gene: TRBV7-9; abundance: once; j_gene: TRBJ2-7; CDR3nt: TGTGCCAGCAGCCGCTCACTAGCGGGAGGAAACGAGCAGTACTTC; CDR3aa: CASSRSLAGGNEQYF
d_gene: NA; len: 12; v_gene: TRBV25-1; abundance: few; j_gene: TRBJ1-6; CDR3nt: TGTGCCAGCAGTGCGGAAGGGCGGCGTCTCTACTTT; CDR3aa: CASSAEGRRLYF
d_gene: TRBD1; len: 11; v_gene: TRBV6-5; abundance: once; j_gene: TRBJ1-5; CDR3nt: TGTGCCAGCAGTACCCCCGGACAGGTCGTATTT; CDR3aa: CASSTPGQVVF
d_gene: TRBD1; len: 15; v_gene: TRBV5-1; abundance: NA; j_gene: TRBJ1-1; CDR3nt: TGCGCCAGCAGCTTGGCCGTGGACAGGGGGACTGAAGCTTTCTTT; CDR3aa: CASSLAVDRGTEAFF
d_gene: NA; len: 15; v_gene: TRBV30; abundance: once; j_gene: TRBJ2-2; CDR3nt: TGTGCCTGGACCACCCTGGGGGGGCGTACCGGGGAGCTGTTTTTT; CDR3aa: CAWTTLGGRTGELFF
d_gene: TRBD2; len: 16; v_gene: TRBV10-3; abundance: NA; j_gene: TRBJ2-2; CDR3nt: TGTGCCATCAGTGACTGGACTAGCGGGATGTCCGGGGAGCTGTTTTTT; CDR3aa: CAISDWTSGMSGELFF
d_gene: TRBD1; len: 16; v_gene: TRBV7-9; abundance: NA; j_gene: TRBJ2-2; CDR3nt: TGTGCCAGCAGCTTAGGTGGGACAGGGGCTCCCGGGGAGCTGTTTTTT; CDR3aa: CASSLGGTGAPGELFF
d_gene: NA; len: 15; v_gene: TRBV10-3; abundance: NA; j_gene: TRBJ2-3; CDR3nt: TGTGCCATCAGTGACTTGACTCTTAGCACAGATACGCAGTATTTT; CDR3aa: CAISDLTLSTDTQYF
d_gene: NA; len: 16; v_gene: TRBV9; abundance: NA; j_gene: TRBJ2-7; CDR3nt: TGTGCCAGCAGCGTAGGAGACTCCGCGCCACCCTACGAGCAGTACTTC; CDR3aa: CASSVGDSAPPYEQYF
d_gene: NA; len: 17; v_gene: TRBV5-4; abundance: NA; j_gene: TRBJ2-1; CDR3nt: TGTGCCAGCAGCTCCCGTTTTAATGGCGGGGCCTACAATGAGCAGTTCTTC; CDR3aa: CASSSRFNGGAYNEQFF
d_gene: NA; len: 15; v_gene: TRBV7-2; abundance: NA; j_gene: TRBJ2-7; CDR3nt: TGTGCCAGCAGCTCCCGAAAAGCGAAACTCTACGAGCAGTACTTC; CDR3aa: CASSSRKAKLYEQYF
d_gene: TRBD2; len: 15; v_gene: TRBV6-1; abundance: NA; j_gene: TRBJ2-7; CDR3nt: TGTGCCAGCAGCTATACTAGCGGGGGGGATTACGAGCAGTACTTC; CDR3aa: CASSYTSGGDYEQYF
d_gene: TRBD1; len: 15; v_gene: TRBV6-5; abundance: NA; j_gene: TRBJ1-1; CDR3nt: TGTGCCAGCAGTTACCCCGGGACAGGGCGGACTGAAGCTTTCTTT; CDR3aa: CASSYPGTGRTEAFF
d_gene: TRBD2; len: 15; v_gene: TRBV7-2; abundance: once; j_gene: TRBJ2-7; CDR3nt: TGTGCCAGCAGCCGGGGACTAGCGGGAGAAGGTTCGAAGTACTTC; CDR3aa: CASSRGLAGEGSKYF
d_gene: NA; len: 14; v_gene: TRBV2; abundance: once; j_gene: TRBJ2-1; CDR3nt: TGTGCCAGCAGTGACACGTCCGGCCGCAATGAGCAGTTCTTC; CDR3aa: CASSDTSGRNEQFF
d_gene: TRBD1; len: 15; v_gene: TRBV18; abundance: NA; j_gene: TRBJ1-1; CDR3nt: TGTGCCAGCTCACTAACAGGGGCGGGGAACACTGAAGCTTTCTTT; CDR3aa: CASSLTGAGNTEAFF
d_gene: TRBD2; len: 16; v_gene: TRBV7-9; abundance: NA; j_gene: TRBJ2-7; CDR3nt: TGTGCCAGCAGCTTATCCGGGACTAGCGGGAGTGGCGAGCAGTACTTC; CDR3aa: CASSLSGTSGSGEQYF
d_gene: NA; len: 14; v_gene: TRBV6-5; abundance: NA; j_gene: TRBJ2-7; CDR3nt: TGTGCCAGCAGTTATGCCAGGGGCGCCTACGAGCAGTACTTC; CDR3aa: CASSYARGAYEQYF
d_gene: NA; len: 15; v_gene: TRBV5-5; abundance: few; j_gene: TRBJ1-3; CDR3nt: TGTGCCAGCAGGGCAGGACCTCCTTCTGGAAACACCATATATTTT; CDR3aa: CASRAGPPSGNTIYF
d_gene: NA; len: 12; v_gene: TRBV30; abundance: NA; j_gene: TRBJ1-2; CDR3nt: TGTGCCTGGGAGGACAGTAACTATGGCTACACCTTC; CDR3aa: CAWEDSNYGYTF